The 5 T cell receptor beta chains presented below share a single source sample, sequenced in a study of multiple sclerosis patients with progressive multifocal leukoencephalopathy. The repertoire was sequenced with immunoSEQ multiplex PCR; TCRdb's copy has only in-frame clones and lacks some. Here the sample spans about 25,000 clones, about 91% being singletons. Stated time point: approximately 12 months of natalizumab therapy. The sequences come from PBMCs, collected from a patient treated with natalizumab. The receptor set was obtained from a man aged 30-40 years with multiple sclerosis.

This clone was seen once. V usage is TRBV4-3 and J usage is TRBJ2-1; unclear D gene. This CDR3 is built from 16 residues. The ends were cut back, 2 bases at V and 5 bases at J, with 16 bases in the middle. The germline V gene has CDR1 LGHNA and CDR2 YSLEER. The CDR3 spells CASSQLTTDPNNEQFF. In nucleotides, the CDR3 is TGCGCCAGCAGCCAACTAACCACCGACCCTAACAATGAGCAGTTCTTC.

V and J are TRBV6-5 and TRBJ2-2; 7 bases are shared with TRBD2. Germline assignment: CDR1 MNHEY and CDR2 SVGAGI. With 6 bases clipped from V and 7 bases from J, the junction kept 5 bases outside the gene matches. The CDR3 is made up of 13 amino acids. The CDR3 coding sequence is TGTGCCAGCAGCCTACTAGCGCTCGGGGAGCTGTTTTTT. Translation: CASSLLALGELFF.

On this clone: In the same sample, other DNA sequences code for this CDR3. The V gene is TRBV7-9, the J gene TRBJ2-5; unclear D gene. This CDR3 contains 11 residues. Deletions cut 5 bases from V and 5 bases from J, with 6 bases between. The germline gives CDR1 SEHNR, CDR2 FQNEAQ (reference sequence). The CDR3 spells CASSNKETQYF. The CDR3, as DNA: TGTGCCAGCAGCAACAAGGAGACCCAGTACTTC.

The sample holds one count of this clone. The chain has TRBV10-3 and TRBJ2-6, with unresolved D. The CDR3 is 13 amino acids. Germline CDR1 and CDR2: ENHRY and SYGVKD. The V gene lost 10 bases and the J gene lost 0 bases, with 7 bases spanning the gap. The CDR3 region is CATLLSGANVLTF. CDR3 nucleotides: TGTGCCACCCTTCTCTCTGGGGCCAACGTCCTGACTTTC.

V usage is TRBV5-1 and J usage is TRBJ2-7; TRBD2 agrees at 11 bases. Germline values: CDR1 SGHRS, CDR2 YFSETQ. V shed 6 bases, J shed 5 bases, and the junction held 4 bases outside the gene matches. The CDR3 contains 13 residues. The DNA of the CDR3 is TGCGCCAGCATCACTAGCGGGAGTCACGAGCAGTACGTC. Its translation: CASITSGSHEQYV.